This T cell receptor (beta chain) was obtained from a study of cytomegalovirus exposure and HLA in healthy donors. Both 60 Vbeta primers and 13 Jbeta primers went into the PCR. Only in-frame clones appear in the TCRdb table, and some are missing; sequencing was by immunoSEQ multiplex PCR. The sample holds some 110,000 clones. This sequence originates from a man under 40 in good health and CMV-seronegative. Sequences were obtained from PBMCs.

CDR3 DNA: TGCGCCAGCAGAATGGATGTAGGAGTATGGCAGTACTTC. Its translation: CASRMDVGVWQYF. This chain connects TRBV10-2 to TRBJ2-7; D gene ambiguous. Germline V gene sequence: CDR1 WSHSY, CDR2 SAAADI. Trimming removed 6 bases from V and 9 bases from J, with 18 bases in between. This CDR3 comprises 13 residues.